The sequence of this T cell receptor beta chain was determined in a study of blood T cell repertoires in COVID-19. The repertoire was sequenced with immunoSEQ multiplex PCR; TCRdb's copy has only in-frame clones and lacks some. Among approximately 75,000 clones, roughly 70% were seen once, and the ten largest hold roughly 2.6%. The germline CDR1 and CDR2 sequences are MNHNS and SASEGT. The length of the CDR3 is 12 residues. Trimming removed 3 bases from V and 3 bases from J, with 6 bases in between. The clonotype comes from a human donor with acute or convalescent COVID-19. The donor label of this sample is uncertain. The sample taken for sequencing was peripheral blood. This chain joins TRBV6-1 and TRBJ2-7; the D gene is possibly TRBD2 (5 bases). CDR3 region: CASSEGSYEQYV. CDR3 in DNA: TGTGCCAGCAGTGAGGGGAGCTACGAGCAGTACGTC.